The 12 T cell receptor beta chains presented below share a single source sample, sequenced in a study of siplizumab effects on memory and regulatory T cells. Only in-frame clones appear in the TCRdb table, and some are missing; sequencing was by immunoSEQ multiplex PCR. The table includes some 62,000 clones, 70% to 90% detected once. Sample: memory CD4+ T cells sorted from blood. The source of these receptors is a human donor in good health.

The chain combines TRBV9 with TRBJ2-3, with 8 bases that match TRBD2. J lost 2 bases, V lost 4 bases, and 9 bases had no gene match. Germline loops: CDR1 SGDLS, CDR2 YYNGEE. The length of the CDR3 is 16 residues. This CDR3 reads CASSPSGGALTDTQYF. The CDR3 DNA sequence: TGTGCCAGCAGCCCGTCGGGGGGGGCCCTCACAGATACGCAGTATTTT.

CDR3 sequence: CASSLWGQVNEQFF. The CDR3 DNA reads TGCGCCAGCAGCTTGTGGGGACAGGTCAATGAGCAGTTCTTC. The V and J genes are TRBV5-1 and TRBJ2-1; TRBD1 matches 8 bases. This CDR3 region has 14 residues. V was pared by 1 base and J by 6 bases, with 3 bases of the junction left unmatched. The germline V gene encodes CDR1 SGHRS and CDR2 YFSETQ.

The V gene is TRBV6-6, the J gene TRBJ1-6; 8 bases line up with TRBD1. From germline, CDR1 is MNHNY and CDR2 SVGAGI (reference sequence). This CDR3 is built from 12 residues. V trimming: 5 bases; J trimming: 10 bases; junction bases outside the gene matches: 1. CDR3 sequence (DNA): TGTGCCAGCAGTCACAGGGGGTCACCCCTCCACTTT. It codes for CASSHRGSPLHF.

The chain couples TRBV5-1 to TRBJ2-6; 10 bases are shared with TRBD2. Looked up from germline, CDR1 is SGHRS and CDR2 is YFSETQ. The CDR3 runs to 18 residues. The J segment lost 0 bases and the V segment lost 0 bases, leaving 3 bases of the junction unmatched. This chain's CDR3 is CASSLGGTSDSGANVLTF. The CDR3 region has the DNA TGCGCCAGCAGCTTGGGTGGGACTAGCGACTCTGGGGCCAACGTCCTGACTTTC.

CDR3 amino acids: CASSYVQGADNGYTF. The CDR3 region has the DNA TGCGCCAGCAGTTACGTTCAGGGGGCGGACAATGGCTACACCTTC. The rearrangement uses TRBV5-1 and TRBJ1-2, with 8 bases aligning to TRBD1. Trimming took 5 bases from V and 6 from J; bases not matched to a gene: 12. The CDR3 length is 15 residues. Germline assignment: CDR1 SGHRS and CDR2 YFSETQ.

The J gene is TRBJ1-2, the V gene TRBV14, with D possibly being TRBD1 (5 bases). The length of the CDR3 is 14 residues. V shed 0 bases and J shed 3 bases, with 8 bases lying between them. Germline values: CDR1 SGHDN, CDR2 FVKESK. The CDR3 DNA follows: TGTGCCAGCAGCCAAGAAAGGGGATACTATGGCTACACCTTC. This translates into CASSQERGYYGYTF.

V gene TRBV27 combines with J gene TRBJ1-4; 7 bases line up with TRBD1. J lost 8 bases, V lost 1 base, and 4 bases had no gene match. The germline CDR1 and CDR2 sequences are MNHEY and SMNVEV (reference sequence). The CDR3 contains 14 residues. The CDR3 region is CASSLLGGDEKLFF. The CDR3 coding sequence is TGTGCCAGCAGTTTATTAGGGGGCGACGAAAAACTGTTTTTT.

The CDR3 nucleotides read TGTGCCAGCAGCCAACTGTCTGGGACAGGGGTGGAGACCCAGTACTTC. It translates to CASSQLSGTGVETQYF. The V gene is TRBV7-6, the J gene TRBJ2-5, with 10 bases fitting TRBD1. Trimming took 5 bases from V and 5 from J; bases not matched to a gene: 11. The germline CDR1 and CDR2 sequences are SGHVS and FNYEAQ. CDR3 length equals 16 residues. The full variable domain, rest sourced from reference TRBV7-6 and TRBJ2-5, is GAGVSQSPRYKVTKRGQDVALRCDPISGHVSLYWYRQALGQGPEFLTYFNYEAQQDKSGLPNDRFSAERPEGSISTLTIQRTEQRDSAMYRCASSQLSGTGVETQYFGPGTRLLVL.

The chain carries TRBV6-6 and TRBJ1-1, with 8 positions matching TRBD1. The germline V gene encodes CDR1 MNHNY and CDR2 SVGAGI (reference sequence). Trimming removed 7 bases from V and 2 bases from J; junction bases left unmatched: 12. The CDR3 totals 16 residues. This chain's CDR3 is CASTYDRGGLNTEAFF. CDR3 DNA: TGTGCCAGCACCTACGACAGGGGAGGATTAAACACTGAAGCTTTCTTT.

The chain carries TRBV4-2 and TRBJ1-2; D is unclear. The CDR3 loop spans 17 amino acids. Germline loops: CDR1 LGHNA, CDR2 YNFKEQ. V lost 1 base and J lost 4, with 19 bases in between. CDR3 residues: CASSQGIQAYESYGYTF. CDR3 bases: TGTGCCAGCAGCCAAGGAATACAAGCCTACGAATCCTATGGCTACACCTTC.

The chain is built from TRBV4-1 and TRBJ2-7; D remains unclear. There are 15 residues in the CDR3. Germline V gives CDR1 MGHRA, CDR2 YSYEKL. The V and J ends lost 0 bases and 3 bases respectively, with 12 bases between them. CDR3 loop: CASSQDRPAVYEQYF. The CDR3, as DNA: TGCGCCAGCAGCCAAGATCGCCCGGCGGTCTACGAGCAGTACTTC.

The V and J genes are TRBV18 and TRBJ2-7; the D is unclear. Deletions cut 8 bases from V and 3 bases from J, with 14 bases between. The CDR3 contains 13 residues. From germline, CDR1 is KGHSH and CDR2 LQKENI. The CDR3 protein is CASRRAENYEQYF. CDR3 nucleotides: TGTGCCAGCCGCCGCGCCGAAAACTACGAGCAGTACTTC.